This T cell receptor (beta chain) was documented in a study of T cell responses to AZD1222 COVID-19 vaccine. Study results and limitations: At study baseline, merely over 5 AZD1222 recipients were seropositive. The donors showed a predominance of white British ancestry and of females, with possible underestimation of clonal diversity. Along spike, vaccine-associated CD4 TCRs were found throughout, with dominance at 160-218 and 743-854.

Germline CDR1 MDHEN, CDR2 SYDVKM. V dropped 2 bases and J dropped 5 bases, with 10 bases sitting between them. CDR3 length equals 14 residues. TCRdb keeps only in-frame clones here, not all; method: immunoSEQ multiplex PCR. Of more than 95,000 clones detected, almost 90% appear once; the ten largest clones hold just over 9.5%. Concerning this clone: What it binds is not known.

The source is an adult in good health. The source was peripheral blood, collected on day 0 of AZD1222 vaccination. The chain links TRBV28 to TRBJ1-5, with TRBD1 as a possible D gene (5 bases). In DNA form, the CDR3 reads TGTGCCAGCAGTTTAGGTGACAGTTATCAGCCCCAGCATTTT. This sequence encodes CASSLGDSYQPQHF.